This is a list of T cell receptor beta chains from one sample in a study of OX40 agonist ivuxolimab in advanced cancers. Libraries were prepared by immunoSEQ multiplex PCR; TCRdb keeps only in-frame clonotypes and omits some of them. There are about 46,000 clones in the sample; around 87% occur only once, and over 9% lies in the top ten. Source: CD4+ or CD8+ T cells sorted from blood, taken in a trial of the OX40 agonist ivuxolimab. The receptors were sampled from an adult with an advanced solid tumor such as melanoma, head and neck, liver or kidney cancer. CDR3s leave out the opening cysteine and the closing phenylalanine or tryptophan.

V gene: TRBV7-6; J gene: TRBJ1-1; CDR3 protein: ASSRAPGSNTEAF
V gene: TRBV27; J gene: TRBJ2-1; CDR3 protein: ASSQGQNEQF
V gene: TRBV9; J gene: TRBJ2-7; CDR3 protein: ASSPGQGIYEQY
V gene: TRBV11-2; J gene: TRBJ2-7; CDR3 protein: ASSPRRVEQY
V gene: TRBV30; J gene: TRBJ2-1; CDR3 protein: AWLGWETENEQF
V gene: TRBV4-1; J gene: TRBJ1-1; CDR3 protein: ASSQDEIRAEAF
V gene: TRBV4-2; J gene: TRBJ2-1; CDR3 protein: ASTGTSGSSYNEQF
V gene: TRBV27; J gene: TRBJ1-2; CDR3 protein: ASMGGRSYGYT
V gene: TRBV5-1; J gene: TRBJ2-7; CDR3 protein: ASSLVPQMGYYEQY
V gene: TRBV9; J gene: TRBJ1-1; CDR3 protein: ASSVGSWMGAEAF
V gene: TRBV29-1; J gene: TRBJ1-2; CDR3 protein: SVEEGGQIGYT
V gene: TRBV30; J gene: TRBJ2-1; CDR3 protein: AWNLPDNEQF
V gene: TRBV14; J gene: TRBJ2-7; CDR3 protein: ASSQGDRPHGEQY
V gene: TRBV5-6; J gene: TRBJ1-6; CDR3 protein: ASSPKNSPLH
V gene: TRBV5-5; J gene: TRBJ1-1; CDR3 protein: ASSWSSSNTEAF
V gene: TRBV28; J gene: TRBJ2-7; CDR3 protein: ASTFVIGAPEQY
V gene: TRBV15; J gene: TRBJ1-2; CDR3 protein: ATSRDRGVSGYT
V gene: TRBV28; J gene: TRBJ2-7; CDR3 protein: ASSFTYEQY
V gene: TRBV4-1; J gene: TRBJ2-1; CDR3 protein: ASSQGTGSAYNEQF
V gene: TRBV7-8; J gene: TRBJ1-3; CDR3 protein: ASSLRAGLGNTIY
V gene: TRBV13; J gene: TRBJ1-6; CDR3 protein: ASSSDLGTGASYNSPLH
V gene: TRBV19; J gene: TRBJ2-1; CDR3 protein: ASSISIPTNEQF
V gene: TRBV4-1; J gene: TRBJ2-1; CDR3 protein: ASSQDEWNEQF
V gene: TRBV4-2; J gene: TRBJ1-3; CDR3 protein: ASSQEQAYSGNTIY
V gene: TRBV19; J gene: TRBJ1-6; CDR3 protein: ASSIDRTSSSYNSPLH
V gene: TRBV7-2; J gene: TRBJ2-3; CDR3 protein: ASSSDPFGDPTQY
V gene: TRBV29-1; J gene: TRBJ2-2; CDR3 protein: SVIGPVTGELF